This TCR beta chain was found in a study of blood T cell repertoires in COVID-19. Study at large: T cells, B-cell-depleted T cells, or PBMCs provided the cDNA or gDNA that served as material.

Participant ages covered roughly 18 to 89 years across 20 to 25 US areas. Authors' methods: Estimation of nucleated cell counts was performed using reference gene primer amplification. Clones were sequenced by immunoSEQ multiplex PCR, and TCRdb holds only the in-frame ones, with some missing. V, J and clone size reflect that table, while D and trimming were determined from the DNA. The sample lists 200,000 to 250,000 clones, 70% to 90% occurring once. The CDR3 extends over 16 amino acids. In germline, CDR1 is LGHNA, CDR2 YNFKEQ. Trimming cost V 4 bases and J 3 bases, with 16 bases left between them. Sequenced material: PBMCs or T cells enriched from blood (not recorded which). The chain has TRBV4-2 and TRBJ2-1; possible D gene TRBD2, 6 bases. The TCR was taken from a man aged 25 to 40 who had recovered from COVID-19. CDR3: CASSPAPGGDYNEQFF. Written as DNA, the CDR3 is TGTGCCAGCAGCCCCGCCCCCGGCGGGGACTACAATGAGCAGTTCTTC.